This TCR beta chain appears in the sequencing data of a study of T cells after yellow fever vaccination. Study information: The fractions with low cell numbers were processed using SMART-Seq v4 Ultra Low Input. Findings and caveats of the study: Contaminating bulk clonotypes could be abundant in FACS-sorted repertoires. Just a small share of clonotypes turned up in the CD4 compartment as well as the CD8 compartment.

UMIs and a universal primer site were added when TCR cDNA was made by 5'RACE template switching. TCRdb passed the 5' RACE reads through MiXCR, listing each CDR3 protein once. The profile shows more than 120,000 distinct CDR3 sequences, 7.7% of them singletons. This clonotype was counted ten times or more. Its matching antigen is unknown. The CDR3 length is 14 residues. Trimming removed 3 bases from V and 8 bases from J, with 14 bases in between. V usage is TRBV12-3 or TRBV12-4 and J usage is TRBJ2-1; unclear D gene. The source was CD4+ T cells sorted from PBMCs, collected 5 days after the yellow fever booster vaccination. The sequence was collected from a man younger than 45 who received the YFV17D yellow fever vaccine. The CDR3 region is CASSFWQKQDEQFF. The CDR3 DNA is TGTGCCAGCAGTTTTTGGCAAAAGCAGGATGAGCAGTTCTTC.